This TCR beta chain was identified during a study of cytomegalovirus exposure and HLA in healthy donors listed by TCRdb under 2017. About the full investigation: An earlier analysis of roughly 630 of the donors reported roughly 270 Gb of sequence data and roughly 100 million unique TCR beta sequences from around 200 million T cells. Typing coverage varied by locus: roughly 629-640 donors for A, B, C, DRB1 and DQB1; around 560 for DQA1; more than 600 for DPA1; approximately 490 for DPB1. Roughly 300 gigabases of sequencing data and around 80 million unique TCR sequences made up an early release that covered about 640 HLA-typed donors. In a later analysis, previously published TCR beta repertoires from 666 donors were re-analyzed and high-resolution HLA genotyping was added so that TCR occurrence patterns could be studied. An earlier analysis of several hundred of the donors applied high-throughput TCR beta sequencing to assess whether each TCR beta V gene segment acted as functional or pseudogenic. Rather than drawing on any new phenotypic data, the later analysis identified candidate immune exposures from TCR beta sequences and the way those sequences occurred across donors. Genome-wide SNP genotypes for about 60% of the roughly 700 donors were used in a later genetic analysis, which treated that subset as a discovery cohort. Class I and class II HLA loci were covered by the typing at four-digit resolution. The study was designed to test whether signatures of past pathogen exposure could be identified by cataloging public T cell receptors. Every repertoire in the discovery cohort had been generated on one and the same sequencing platform. To predict cytomegalovirus infection status, the study combined high-throughput TCR immunosequencing, statistical association of individual TCRs with disease status, and machine learning. Roughly 5 DR-DQ haplotypes were handled as single units for association and clustering because linkage in the cohort was strong. Across approximately 400 genotyped donors of the cohort, an average of approximately 220,000 unique TCR beta nucleotide sequences per donor were sequenced, and approximately 17% of those sequences were non-productive. The T cell repertoires of 666 subjects were profiled by immunosequencing and related to cytomegalovirus serostatus. A separate validation cohort of approximately 120 different subjects was used in addition to the 666-subject first cohort. Alongside the repertoire data, information on donor age, sex, ethnicity and CMV serostatus was compiled. Of the roughly 410 genotyped donors, 75% to 85% were placed in the genetic ancestry cluster associated with self-reported Caucasian donors.

From the cysteine up to the phenylalanine, the CDR3 has a length of 14 residues. Only the CDR3 portion is preserved as DNA: 42 bases, with reading frame beginning at the first base. At the junction V is shortened by 5 bases and J by 6 bases, with 13 bases in between. The germline V gene yields SGHAT for CDR1 and FQNNGV for CDR2. Receptors were amplified or captured by the immunoSEQ multiplex PCR assay. A mixture of 60 forward primers for TCR Vbeta segments and 13 reverse primers for TCR Jbeta segments was used in the multiplex PCR. The CDR3 region of rearranged TCR beta genes was amplified from genomic DNA by a multiplex PCR assay. On the Illumina HiSeq System, the amplified TCR beta libraries were sequenced as 87-base-pair reads. Per the original workflow: Across the 700 or so repertoires, a later analysis counted tens of millions of unique TCR beta chains, approximately 10 million of which were shared by at least two donors. Raw reads were error-corrected and collapsed into unique sequences by a nearest-neighbor algorithm in which closely related sequences were merged to remove PCR and sequencing errors. CDR3 sequences were aligned to IMGT reference sequences to assign V, D and J gene segments. For a sequence to be retained, a match of at least six nucleotides was required to both a V gene segment and a J gene segment. A rearrangement was called productive if the CDR3 had no stop codons and remained in frame with V and J, and every other rearrangement was called non-productive. Following IMGT convention, CDR3 was defined as the stretch from the second conserved V-encoded cysteine up to the conserved J-encoded phenylalanine. The earlier analysis of around 640 of the donors excluded sequences that lacked an unambiguous match to a single V gene segment. In an earlier analysis of 587 of the donors, V segments were called functional above 56.7% productive rearrangements and were called segregating when the between-donor standard deviation exceeded 5%. A statistical classification framework was built for diagnosing cytomegalovirus status from the catalog of TCR beta chain sequences. A later analysis assigned V and J genes by comparing TCR nucleotide sequences with IMGT/GENE-DB human TR gene sequences. A later analysis assigned CDR3 sequences and most-parsimonious VDJ recombination scenarios with the TCRdist pipeline. In a later analysis, every TCR beta chain was defined by the combination of its CDR3 amino acid sequence and its V-gene family, and reads without a unique V-gene family were dropped. In a later analysis, fewer than 600 highly shared, low-generation-probability nucleotide sequences were removed to address suspected cross-contamination and a sequencing artifact. In a later analysis, a clonal expansion index for each public chain was calculated from normalized within-repertoire ranks of inferred template counts. In a later analysis, generation probabilities were computed with a VDJ recombination model fitted to out-of-frame rearrangements, and the resulting probabilities were checked against IGoR. In a later analysis, hypergeometric tests were used to score TCR-TCR, TCR-HLA and TCR-CMV co-occurrence, with a repertoire-size bias correction applied to TCR pairs. A later analysis estimated false discovery rates by permuting HLA or CMV assignments 20 times. A later analysis grouped co-occurring TCRs with DBSCAN, adding TCRdist sequence similarity when clustering within HLA-allele-positive subsets. Repertoires with fewer than 30,000 or more than 120,000 public chains were left out of co-occurrence clustering, as were about five repertoires with anomalous nucleotide sharing. TCRdb holds this immuneACCESS table with in-frame rearrangements only. Some clones are missing; in checked studies, unresolved V genes explain under half, and the rest has no known cause. V and J calls and clone size are copied from that table; D and trimming were computed from the DNA. The sample table shows 110,000 to 150,000 clones, and about three quarters are seen once. The top ten clonotypes cover around 1.7% of the sample.

In total, 630 or so healthy bone marrow donors made up the cohort. At the time of sampling, all cohort members were nominally healthy, though unrecorded immune exposures were likely present. The donor tested CMV seronegative, placing the donor among the approximately 400 seronegative members of the cohort. A peripheral blood sample was provided by each donor, and peripheral blood mononuclear cells were used for TCR beta sequencing. Genomic DNA was extracted from the blood cell samples with the Qiagen DNeasy Blood Extraction Kit. Broader findings and caveats from the paper: In this cohort, only TCR beta chains were sequenced, and detectable features were limited by the absence of alpha or paired-chain data. Because HLA typing was missing for some donors at each locus, association tests included only the typed subset. A later analysis associated 15,000 or so TCR beta sequences with specific HLA alleles at a false discovery rate of 0.05. In a later analysis, most CMV-associated TCR beta chains were found to appear HLA-restricted, with HLA associations seemingly driven largely by CMV exposure. In vitro tests confirmed that a few of the cytomegalovirus-associated TCR beta chains recognize cytomegalovirus antigens. The only immune exposure information available for the cohort was CMV serostatus. Compared with equally common non-associated chains, HLA-associated TCR beta chains in a later analysis were more clonally expanded and had lower generation probabilities. In an earlier analysis of about 600 of the donors, most TCR beta V segments appeared in productive rearrangements about 87% or about 30% of the time, broadly matching IMGT annotations. Linkage disequilibrium might explain the correlated functional status among segregating V segments, but an unknown experimental factor could not be excluded. Assigning TCR associations to individual alleles was difficult when HLA alleles, especially DR and DQ, strongly co-occurred. The study listed 150 to 200 TCR beta chains as associated with cytomegalovirus. In both the original and validation cohorts, the classifier was reported to diagnose cytomegalovirus status with high specificity and sensitivity. In a later genetic analysis, fewer N-insertions in productive TCRs were reported among donors in an Asian-associated ancestry cluster than the 666-donor mean. A cluster of highly shared sequence variants was judged likely to represent a technical artifact of the sequencing pipeline. Because counts were too low, approximately 18 rarely observed V segments, including chromosome 9 orphons, were excluded from the earlier analysis of 587 of the donors. In a later genetic analysis, a missense DCLRE1C variant was associated with V-gene and J-gene trimming of TCR beta chains, and the association was replicated in an independent cohort. In a later analysis, several top co-occurrence clusters were reported to appear linked to parvovirus B19, influenza, CMV and Epstein-Barr virus. A further reported finding was that TCR beta sequences accurately predicted the HLA-A and HLA-B alleles for most subjects in the first cohort. The 87-base-pair reads could not distinguish some IMGT-functional V segments, including TRBV6-2 and TRBV6-3, so those segments were excluded. While some public TCRs were present in many individuals, most TCR sequences turned up only very rarely across donors. Roughly uniform sequencing depth across donors was assumed in presence/absence analyses, although this assumption may not hold. In a later analysis, TCR association rates were found to vary across HLA loci, with the most associated TCRs seen for DRB1 alleles and the fewest for HLA-C alleles. The authors suggested that the approach could potentially be extended to other disease states and immunological phenotypes.

With regard to this clone: The specificity of this receptor is unknown. Within one base of it there is no much larger clone, and no base qualities were kept.

The sequenced material came from PBMCs. This sequence uses TRBV11-2 and TRBJ2-2; matching of 6 bases hints at TRBD2 as the D gene. The source of this sequence is a female donor in good health and CMV-seronegative. The DNA sequence follows: TGTGCCAGCAGCATAAATTGGGGGGCCGGGGAGCTGTTTTTT. It specifies CASSINWGAGELFF.